The 4 T cell receptor beta chains below all came from one sample that was sequenced in a study of CD8 T cells in Susac syndrome. Random hexamers were used to reverse transcribe the RNA input (roughly 0.5 to 1 ug). TCRdb reprocessed the immunoSEQ multiplex PCR reads with MiXCR, giving one entry per CDR3 protein. The repertoire includes 120,000 to 150,000 distinct CDR3 sequences, roughly 94% of them detected once, and more than 0.065% sits in the top ten. Material: CD4+ T cells from PBMCs. Receptors were obtained from a human donor in good health.

The chain couples TRBV2 to TRBJ2-5, with TRBD1 matching over 8 bases. The CDR3 is made up of 16 amino acids. V lost 6 bases and J lost 3; bases outside the gene matches: 12. Germline lookup yields CDR1 SNHLY and CDR2 FYNNEI. The CDR3 spells CASRPGQVRGKETQYF. CDR3 bases: TGTGCCAGCAGACCGGGACAGGTCAGAGGAAAAGAGACCCAGTACTTC.

This chain joins TRBV27 and TRBJ2-5, with D perhaps TRBD2 (6 bases). V gave up 0 bases and J gave up 2 bases, with 10 bases separating them. This CDR3 has 15 residues. Germline CDR1 and CDR2: MNHEY and SMNVEV (reference sequence). The CDR3 reads CASSLSRLGQETQYF. CDR3 sequence (DNA): TGTGCCAGCAGTTTATCCCGACTAGGTCAAGAGACCCAGTACTTC.

In nucleotides, the CDR3 is TGTGCCTGGAGTTGGCCGATTTACAAGAGAGTTAGGAACACCGGGGAGCTGTTTTTT. This sequence encodes CAWSWPIYKRVRNTGELFF. V and J are TRBV30 and TRBJ2-2; the D is unclear. Germline V lookup: CDR1 GTSNPN, CDR2 SVGIG (reference sequence). The length of the CDR3 is 19 residues. Trimming stripped 2 bases from V and 1 base from J, with 23 bases between.

The rearrangement uses TRBV21-1 and TRBJ1-2; TRBD1 is the table's D call, not checked against the DNA. TRBV21-1 is classified as a pseudogene. This CDR3 spans 16 amino acids. The CDR3 nucleotides are TGTGCCAGCAGCAAACCGTACAGGGTTTGGGACTATGGCTACACCTTC. Protein product: CASSKPYRVWDYGYTF.